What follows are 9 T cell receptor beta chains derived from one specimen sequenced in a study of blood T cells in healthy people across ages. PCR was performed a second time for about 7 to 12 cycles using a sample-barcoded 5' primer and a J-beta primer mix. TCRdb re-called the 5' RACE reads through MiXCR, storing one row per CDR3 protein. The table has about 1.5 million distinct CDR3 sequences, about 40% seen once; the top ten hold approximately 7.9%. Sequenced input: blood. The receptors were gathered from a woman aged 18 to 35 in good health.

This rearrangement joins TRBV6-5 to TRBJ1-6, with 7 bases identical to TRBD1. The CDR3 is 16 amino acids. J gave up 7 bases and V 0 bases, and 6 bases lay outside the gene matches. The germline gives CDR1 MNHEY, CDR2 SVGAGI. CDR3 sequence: CASSYSFRGKNSPLHF. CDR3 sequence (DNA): TGTGCCAGCAGTTACTCCTTCAGGGGGAAGAATTCACCCCTCCACTTT.

The CDR3 region has the DNA TGTGCCAGCAGCGTCCACAGCGTTTTGGAGCAGTACTTC. This gives the protein CASSVHSVLEQYF. The genes are TRBV7-9 and TRBJ2-7; D ambiguous. The CDR3 is made up of 13 amino acids. Trimming removed 5 bases from V and 7 bases from J, with 15 bases in between. Germline loops: CDR1 SEHNR, CDR2 FQNEAQ (reference sequence).

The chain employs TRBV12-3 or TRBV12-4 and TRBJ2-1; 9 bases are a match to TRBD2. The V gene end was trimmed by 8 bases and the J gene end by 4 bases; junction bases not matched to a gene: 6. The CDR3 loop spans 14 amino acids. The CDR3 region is CASARLAVYNEQFF. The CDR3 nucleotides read TGTGCCAGCGCAAGACTAGCGGTTTACAATGAGCAGTTCTTC.

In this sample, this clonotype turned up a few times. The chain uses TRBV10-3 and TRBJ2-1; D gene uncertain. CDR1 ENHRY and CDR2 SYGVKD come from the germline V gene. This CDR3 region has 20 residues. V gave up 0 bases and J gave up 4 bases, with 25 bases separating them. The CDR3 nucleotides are TGTGCCATCAGTGAGTCCAAATCAGCCGAAAAAACAGAACTATACAATGAGCAGTTCTTC. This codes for CAISESKSAEKTELYNEQFF.

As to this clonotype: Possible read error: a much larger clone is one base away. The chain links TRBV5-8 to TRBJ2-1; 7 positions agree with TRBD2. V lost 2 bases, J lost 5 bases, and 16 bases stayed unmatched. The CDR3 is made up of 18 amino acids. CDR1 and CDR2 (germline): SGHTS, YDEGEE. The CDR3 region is CASSLLGGRAPWDNEQFF. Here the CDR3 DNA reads TGTGCCAGCAGCTTACTGGGCGGGAGAGCCCCCTGGGACAATGAGCAGTTCTTC.

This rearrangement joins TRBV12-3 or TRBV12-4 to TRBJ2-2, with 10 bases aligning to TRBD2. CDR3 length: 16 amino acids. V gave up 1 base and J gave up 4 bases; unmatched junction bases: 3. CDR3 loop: CASSLVAGGFTGELFF. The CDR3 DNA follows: TGTGCCAGCAGTTTAGTAGCGGGGGGATTCACCGGGGAGCTGTTTTTT.

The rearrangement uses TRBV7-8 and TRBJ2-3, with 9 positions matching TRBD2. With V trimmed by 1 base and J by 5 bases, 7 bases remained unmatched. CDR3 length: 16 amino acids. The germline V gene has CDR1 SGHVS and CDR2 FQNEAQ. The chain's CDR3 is CASSLEAGGYQDTQYF. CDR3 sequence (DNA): TGTGCCAGCAGCTTAGAGGCGGGAGGGTATCAAGATACGCAGTATTTT.

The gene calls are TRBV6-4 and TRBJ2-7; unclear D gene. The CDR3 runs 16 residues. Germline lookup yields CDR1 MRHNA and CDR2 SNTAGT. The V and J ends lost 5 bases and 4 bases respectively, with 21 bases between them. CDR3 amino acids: CASSTDSGRQSYEQYF. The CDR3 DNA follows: TGTGCCAGCAGTACCGACTCGGGCAGGCAGAGTTACGAGCAGTACTTC.

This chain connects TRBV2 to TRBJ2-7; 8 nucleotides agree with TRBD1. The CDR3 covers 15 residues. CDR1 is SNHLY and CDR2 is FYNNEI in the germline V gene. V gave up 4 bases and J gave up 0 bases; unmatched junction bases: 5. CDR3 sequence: CASSGGQASSYEQYF. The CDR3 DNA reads TGTGCCAGCAGTGGGGGACAGGCAAGCTCCTACGAGCAGTACTTC.